This TCR beta chain was recovered during a study of identical twins. The V segment lost 4 bases and the J segment 5 bases; nucleotides outside the gene matches: 13. CDR3 size: 16 residues. The germline V gene encodes CDR1 MNHEY and CDR2 SMNVEV (reference sequence). TCRdb itself ran the 5' RACE reads through MiXCR, one entry per CDR3 protein. The top ten clones hold 4% to 4.5% of a sample with 550,000 to 700,000 distinct CDR3 sequences, roughly 20% of them seen once. These data are also associated with another study on T cells expressing NK-cell markers. That source adds: Seropositivity for HCMV was found in seven of the eight sequenced donors, with one seronegative.

Sequencing was done on a sample of PBMCs. The TCR sequence derives from a woman between 18 and 30 years old in good health. The V and J genes are TRBV27 and TRBJ2-5; 7 bases fit TRBD2. The CDR3 nucleotides are TGTGCCAGCAGTTCTTCTCAAACTGGACTAGGGGAGACCCAGTACTTC. Translation: CASSSSQTGLGETQYF.